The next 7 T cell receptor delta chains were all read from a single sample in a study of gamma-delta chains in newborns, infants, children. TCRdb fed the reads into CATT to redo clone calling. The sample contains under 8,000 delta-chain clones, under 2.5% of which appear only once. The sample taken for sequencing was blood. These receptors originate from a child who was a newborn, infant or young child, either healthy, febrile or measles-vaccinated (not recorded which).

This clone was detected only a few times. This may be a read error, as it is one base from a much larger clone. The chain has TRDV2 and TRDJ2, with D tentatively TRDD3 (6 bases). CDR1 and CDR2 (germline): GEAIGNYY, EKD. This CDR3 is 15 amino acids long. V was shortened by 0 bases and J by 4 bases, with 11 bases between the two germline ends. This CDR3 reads CACDTVEDTTAQLFF. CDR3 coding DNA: TGTGCCTGTGACACCGTGGAGGATACGACAGCACAACTCTTCTTT.

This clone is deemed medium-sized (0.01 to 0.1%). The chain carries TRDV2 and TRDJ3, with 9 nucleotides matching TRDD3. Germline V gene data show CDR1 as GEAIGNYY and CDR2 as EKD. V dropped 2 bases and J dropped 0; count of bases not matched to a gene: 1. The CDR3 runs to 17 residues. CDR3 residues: CACDNWGSSWDTRQMFF. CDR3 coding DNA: TGTGCCTGTGACAACTGGGGGAGCTCCTGGGACACCCGACAGATGTTTTTC.

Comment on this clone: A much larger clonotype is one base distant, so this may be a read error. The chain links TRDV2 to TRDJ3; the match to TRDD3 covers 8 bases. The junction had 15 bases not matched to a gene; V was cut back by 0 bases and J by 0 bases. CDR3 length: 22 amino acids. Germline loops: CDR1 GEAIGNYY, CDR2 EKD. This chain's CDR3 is CACDTVKGTGGISSWDTRQMFF. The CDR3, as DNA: TGTGCCTGTGACACCGTAAAAGGTACTGGGGGCATAAGCTCCTGGGACACCCGACAGATGTTTTTC.

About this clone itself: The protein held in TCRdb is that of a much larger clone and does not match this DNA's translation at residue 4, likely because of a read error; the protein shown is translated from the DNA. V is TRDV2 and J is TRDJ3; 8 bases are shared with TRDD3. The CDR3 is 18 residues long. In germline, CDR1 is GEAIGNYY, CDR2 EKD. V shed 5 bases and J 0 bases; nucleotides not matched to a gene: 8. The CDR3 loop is CACGATGGSSWDTRQMFF. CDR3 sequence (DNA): TGTGCCTGTGGCGCTACTGGGGGCTCCTCCTGGGACACCCGACAGATGTTTTTC.

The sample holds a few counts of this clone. The CDR3 spells CACDKILGDKKLTAQLFF. DNA of the CDR3: TGTGCCTGTGACAAAATACTGGGGGATAAAAAATTGACAGCACAACTCTTCTTT. This chain uses TRDV2 with TRDJ2, with TRDD3 matching 11 bases. J was trimmed by 2 bases and V by 2 bases; bases with no gene match: 9. Germline CDR1 GEAIGNYY, CDR2 EKD. This CDR3 has 18 residues.

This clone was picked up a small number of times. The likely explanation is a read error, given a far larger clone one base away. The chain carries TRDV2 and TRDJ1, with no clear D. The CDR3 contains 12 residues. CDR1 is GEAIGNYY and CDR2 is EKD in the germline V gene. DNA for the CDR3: TGTGCCTGTGGCACCGATGGTACGAAACTCATCTTT. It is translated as CACGTDGTKLIF.

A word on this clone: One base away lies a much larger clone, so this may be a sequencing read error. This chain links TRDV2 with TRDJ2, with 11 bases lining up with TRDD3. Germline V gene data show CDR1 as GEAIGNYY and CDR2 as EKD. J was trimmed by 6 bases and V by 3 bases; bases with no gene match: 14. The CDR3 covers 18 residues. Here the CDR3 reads CACDSVLGDRWEAAQLFF. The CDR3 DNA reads TGTGCCTGTGACTCTGTACTGGGGGATAGGTGGGAGGCAGCACAACTCTTCTTT.